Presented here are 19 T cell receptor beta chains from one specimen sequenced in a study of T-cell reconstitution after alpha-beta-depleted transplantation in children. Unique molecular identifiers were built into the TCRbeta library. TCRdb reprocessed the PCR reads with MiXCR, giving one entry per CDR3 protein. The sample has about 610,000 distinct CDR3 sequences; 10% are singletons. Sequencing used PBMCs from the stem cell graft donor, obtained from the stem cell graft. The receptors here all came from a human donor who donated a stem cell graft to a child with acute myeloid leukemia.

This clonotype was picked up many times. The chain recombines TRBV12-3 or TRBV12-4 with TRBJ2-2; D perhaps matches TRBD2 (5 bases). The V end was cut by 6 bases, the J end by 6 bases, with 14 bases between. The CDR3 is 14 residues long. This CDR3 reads CASSPGVVAGELFF. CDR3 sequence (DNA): TGTGCCAGCAGCCCCGGGGTGGTAGCCGGGGAGCTGTTTTTT.

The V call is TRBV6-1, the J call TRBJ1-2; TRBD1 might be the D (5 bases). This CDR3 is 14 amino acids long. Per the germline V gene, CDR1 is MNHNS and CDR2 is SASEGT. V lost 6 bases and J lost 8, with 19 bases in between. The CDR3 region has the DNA TGTGCCAGCAGCCTCCGGGACTTTCGGGGGGGCTACACCTTC. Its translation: CASSLRDFRGGYTF.

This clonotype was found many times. This CDR3 is CSVEDQREWKAFF. Here the CDR3 DNA reads TGCAGCGTTGAAGATCAAAGGGAATGGAAAGCTTTCTTT. The chain couples TRBV29-1 to TRBJ1-1; no definite D call. Germline values: CDR1 SQVTM, CDR2 ANQGSEA. This CDR3 has 13 residues. The V gene lost 0 bases and the J gene lost 9 bases, with 14 bases spanning the gap.

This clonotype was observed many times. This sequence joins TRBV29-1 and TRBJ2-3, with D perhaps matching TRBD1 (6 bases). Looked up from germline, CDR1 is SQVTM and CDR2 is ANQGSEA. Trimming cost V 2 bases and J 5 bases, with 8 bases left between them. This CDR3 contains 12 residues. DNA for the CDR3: TGCAGCGTTGAAACGACAGGAGATACGCAGTATTTT. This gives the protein CSVETTGDTQYF.

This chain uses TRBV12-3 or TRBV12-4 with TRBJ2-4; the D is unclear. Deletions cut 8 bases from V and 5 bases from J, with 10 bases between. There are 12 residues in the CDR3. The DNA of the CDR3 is TGTGCCAGCCGAGATAGAGAAAACATTCAGTACTTC. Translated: CASRDRENIQYF.

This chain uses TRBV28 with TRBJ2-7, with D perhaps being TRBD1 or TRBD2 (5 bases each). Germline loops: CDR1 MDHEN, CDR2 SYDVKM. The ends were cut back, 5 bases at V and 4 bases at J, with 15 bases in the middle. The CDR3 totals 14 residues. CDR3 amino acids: CASSVKGRDYEQYF. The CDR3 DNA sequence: TGTGCCAGCAGTGTCAAGGGGAGAGATTACGAGCAGTACTTC.

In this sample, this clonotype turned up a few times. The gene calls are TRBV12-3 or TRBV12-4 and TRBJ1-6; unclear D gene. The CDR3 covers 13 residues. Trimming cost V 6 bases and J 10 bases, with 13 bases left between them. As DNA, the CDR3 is TGTGCCAGCAGGAGGGAATCCGGCTCACCCCTCCACTTT. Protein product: CASRRESGSPLHF.

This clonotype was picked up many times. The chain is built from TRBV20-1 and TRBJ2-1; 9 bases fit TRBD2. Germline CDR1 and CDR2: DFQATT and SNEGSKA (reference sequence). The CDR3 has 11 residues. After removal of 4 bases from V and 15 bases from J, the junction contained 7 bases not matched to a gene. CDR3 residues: CSANLAGSLFF. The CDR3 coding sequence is TGCAGTGCTAACCTAGCGGGATCCCTGTTCTTC.

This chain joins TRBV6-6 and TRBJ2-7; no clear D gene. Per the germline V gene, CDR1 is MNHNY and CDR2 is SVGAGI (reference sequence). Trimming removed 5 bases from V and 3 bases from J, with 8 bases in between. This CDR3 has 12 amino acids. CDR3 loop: CASSPDVYEQYF. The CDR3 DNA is TGTGCCAGCAGTCCGGACGTCTACGAGCAGTACTTC.

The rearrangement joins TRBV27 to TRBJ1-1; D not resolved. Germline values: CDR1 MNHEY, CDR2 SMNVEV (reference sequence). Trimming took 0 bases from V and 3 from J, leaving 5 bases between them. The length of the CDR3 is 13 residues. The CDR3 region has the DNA TGTGCCAGCAGTTTATCACTTTACACTGAAGCTTTCTTT. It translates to CASSLSLYTEAFF.

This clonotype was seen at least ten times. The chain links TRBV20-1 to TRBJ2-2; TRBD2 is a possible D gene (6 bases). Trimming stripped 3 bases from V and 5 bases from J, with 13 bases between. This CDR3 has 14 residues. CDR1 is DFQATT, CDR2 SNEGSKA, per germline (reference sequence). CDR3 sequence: CSASTGSKTGELFF. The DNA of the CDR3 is TGCAGTGCTAGTACCGGGAGTAAGACCGGGGAGCTGTTTTTT.

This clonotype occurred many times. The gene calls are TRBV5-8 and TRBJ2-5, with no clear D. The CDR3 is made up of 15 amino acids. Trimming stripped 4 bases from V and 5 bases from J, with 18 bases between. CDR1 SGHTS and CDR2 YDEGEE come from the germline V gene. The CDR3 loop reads CASSPEFGRSETQYF. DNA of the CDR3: TGTGCCAGCAGCCCCGAGTTTGGCCGTTCGGAGACCCAGTACTTC.

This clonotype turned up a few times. This CDR3 is CSAWERQRLSGNTIYF. CDR3 DNA: TGCAGTGCTTGGGAGAGACAGAGACTCTCTGGAAACACCATATATTTT. The V call is TRBV20-1, the J call TRBJ1-3, with a weak D call TRBD1 (5 bases). The length of the CDR3 is 16 residues. The germline V gene has CDR1 DFQATT and CDR2 SNEGSKA (reference sequence). Trimming took 5 bases from V and 0 from J, leaving 17 bases between them.

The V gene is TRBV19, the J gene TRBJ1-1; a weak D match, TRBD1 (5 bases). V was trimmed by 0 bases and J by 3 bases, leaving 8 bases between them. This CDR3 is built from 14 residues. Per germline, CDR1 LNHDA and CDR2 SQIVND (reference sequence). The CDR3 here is CASSIDPRDTEAFF. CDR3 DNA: TGTGCCAGTAGTATAGATCCCAGGGACACTGAAGCTTTCTTT.

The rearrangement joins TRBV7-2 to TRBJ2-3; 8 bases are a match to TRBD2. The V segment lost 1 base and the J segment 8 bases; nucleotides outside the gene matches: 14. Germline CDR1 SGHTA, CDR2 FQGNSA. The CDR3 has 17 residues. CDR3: CASSLGPGTSGSGTQYF. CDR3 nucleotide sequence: TGTGCCAGCAGCTTAGGTCCCGGGACTAGTGGTAGTGGTACGCAGTATTTT. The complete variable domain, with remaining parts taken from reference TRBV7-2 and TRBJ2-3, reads GAGVSQSPSNKVTEKGKDVELRCDPISGHTALYWYRQSLGQGLEFLIYFQGNSAPDKSGLPSDRFSAERTGGSVSTLTIQRTQQEDSAVYLCASSLGPGTSGSGTQYFGPGTRLTVL.

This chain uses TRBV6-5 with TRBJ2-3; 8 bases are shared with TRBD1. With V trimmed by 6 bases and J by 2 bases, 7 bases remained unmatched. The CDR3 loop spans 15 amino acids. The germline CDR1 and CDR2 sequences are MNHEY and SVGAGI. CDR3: CASRPTGALTDTQYF. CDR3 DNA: TGTGCCAGCAGGCCGACAGGGGCCCTCACAGATACGCAGTATTTT.

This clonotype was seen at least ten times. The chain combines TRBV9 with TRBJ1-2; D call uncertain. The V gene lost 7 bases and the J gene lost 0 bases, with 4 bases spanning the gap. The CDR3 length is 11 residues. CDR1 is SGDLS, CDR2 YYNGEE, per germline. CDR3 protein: CASEANYGYTF. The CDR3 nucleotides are TGTGCCAGCGAGGCTAACTATGGCTACACCTTC.

The CDR3: CASSPIAGTVHNEQFF. For the CDR3, the DNA is TGTGCCAGCTCACCAATAGCGGGAACGGTCCACAATGAGCAGTTCTTC. The chain has TRBV18 and TRBJ2-1; the match to TRBD2 covers 8 bases. V was pared by 2 bases and J by 5 bases, with 8 bases of the junction left unmatched. CDR3 length equals 16 residues. Germline V gives CDR1 KGHSH, CDR2 LQKENI.

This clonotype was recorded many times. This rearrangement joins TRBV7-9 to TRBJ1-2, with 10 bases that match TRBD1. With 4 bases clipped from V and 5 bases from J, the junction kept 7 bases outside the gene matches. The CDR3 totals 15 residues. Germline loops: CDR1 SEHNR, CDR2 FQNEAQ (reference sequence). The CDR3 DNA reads TGTGCCAGCAGCTCGGACAGGGGGGTCCGATATGGCTACACCTTC. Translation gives CASSSDRGVRYGYTF.